The T cell receptor (beta chain) under discussion was sequenced for a study of control samples from healthy donors and cancer patients. This clone was counted a single time. Only in-frame clones appear in the TCRdb table, and some are missing; sequencing was by immunoSEQ multiplex PCR. The sample yields roughly 55,000 clones, approximately 91% seen once. The CDR3 extends over 14 amino acids. CDR1 is MGHRA, CDR2 YSYEKL, per germline. V lost 4 bases, J lost 4 bases, and 13 bases lay in between. The TCR comes from a man between 45 and 60 years old in good health. The gene calls are TRBV4-1 and TRBJ1-2; D may be TRBD1 (5 bases). The material sequenced was blood. CDR3 DNA sequence: TGCGCCAGCAGCCTCGAGACAGAACTCTATGGCTACACCTTC. This encodes CASSLETELYGYTF.